The clone carrying this TCR beta chain showed up many times. The record originates from a study of regulatory T cells in long-lasting Graves disease. Germline CDR1 and CDR2: SEHNR and FQNEAQ (reference sequence). Trimming cost V 5 bases and J 9 bases; bases outside gene matches: 6. The CDR3 runs to 14 residues. According to the study, TCR beta libraries were built with iRepertoire HTBI primers and CDR3-region Arm-PCR. Each CDR3 protein is one row after TCRdb ran MiXCR on the multiplex PCR reads. The sample yields 530,000 or so distinct CDR3 sequences, more than 15% seen once. As for time point: newly diagnosed GD, antithyroid drugs for less than 3 months. From RNA extracted from PBMCs, the TCR library was made. These data were also reused for a study on T cells in Graves' hyperthyroidism and ophthalmopathy.

The sequencing here drew on peripheral blood mononuclear cells (PBMCs), taken at new diagnosis, from a patient treated with antithyroid drugs. This sequence was found in a young man with Graves disease. This chain connects TRBV7-9 to TRBJ2-1; 11 bases are shared with TRBD1. CDR3 DNA sequence: TGTGCCAGCAGCCCATGGGACAGGGGGGGTGAGCAGTTCTTC. Its protein is CASSPWDRGGEQFF.